Listed here are 12 T cell receptor beta chains from one sample, sequenced in a study of blood T cell repertoires in COVID-19. This table comes from immunoSEQ multiplex PCR, and its TCRdb copy is limited to in-frame clones, with some not included. The profile covers about 320,000 clones, with around 85% appearing a single time and 7.2% taken by the ten largest. Sequenced: peripheral blood. The receptors originated from a human donor in a cohort sampled during active COVID-19.

This sequence joins TRBV4-2 and TRBJ2-7; TRBD1 matches at 7 bases. Per the germline V gene, CDR1 is LGHNA and CDR2 is YNFKEQ. The junction had 4 bases not matched to a gene; V was cut back by 1 base and J by 1 base. The CDR3 runs to 15 residues. The CDR3 region has the DNA TGTGCCAGCAGCCAAGGACAGGGTGGGTCCTACGAGCAGTACTTC. Amino acids: CASSQGQGGSYEQYF.

This chain uses TRBV5-1 with TRBJ2-7, with 8 positions matching TRBD1. CDR1 and CDR2 from the germline V gene are SGHRS and YFSETQ. The CDR3 consists of 15 residues. After removal of 7 bases from V and 2 bases from J, the junction contained 11 bases not matched to a gene. The CDR3 region is CASRLGQDDTYEQYF. The CDR3, as DNA: TGCGCCAGCCGTTTGGGACAGGACGACACCTACGAGCAGTACTTC.

J is TRBJ1-1 and V is TRBV10-3; perhaps TRBD1 as D (5 bases). The CDR3 is 12 residues long. V lost 8 bases, J lost 5 bases, and 12 bases lay in between. The germline V gene encodes CDR1 ENHRY and CDR2 SYGVKD. CDR3 coding DNA: TGTGCCATCGCCGGGGGAGCAACTGAAGCTTTCTTT. Its translation: CAIAGGATEAFF.

This clone was seen a few times. The gene calls are TRBV25-1 and TRBJ1-6; TRBD1 matches at 8 bases. The CDR3 covers 17 residues. Trimming took 6 bases from V and 0 from J; bases not matched to a gene: 7. Per the germline V gene, CDR1 is MGHDK and CDR2 is SYGVNS. The CDR3 region is CASSPRTGSSYNSPLHF. CDR3 nucleotide sequence: TGTGCCAGCAGCCCGAGGACAGGGAGCTCCTATAATTCACCCCTCCACTTT.

The chain links TRBV15 to TRBJ2-7, with D perhaps TRBD1 (5 bases). The CDR3 runs 15 residues. CDR1 is LNHNV, CDR2 YYDKDF, per germline (reference sequence). Between the trimmed V and J ends, which lost 2 bases and 0 bases, there was a span of 11 bases. The CDR3 region has the DNA TGTGCCACCAGCAGAATAGGACAAGTCTCCTACGAGCAGTACTTC. Its protein is CATSRIGQVSYEQYF.

The rearrangement links TRBV5-6 to TRBJ1-5; D may be TRBD1 (5 bases). Germline lookup yields CDR1 SGHDT and CDR2 YYEEEE. The CDR3 has 14 residues. Trimming shortened V by 4 bases and J by 6 bases, and 14 bases separated the two germline ends. CDR3 loop: CASSAYTGGQPQHF. CDR3 nucleotides: TGTGCCAGCAGCGCCTACACCGGGGGTCAGCCCCAGCATTTT.

V and J are TRBV30 and TRBJ2-3, with a weak D call TRBD1 (6 bases). V lost 2 bases and J lost 3, with 12 bases in between. CDR3 length equals 14 residues. The V gene's germline CDR1 is GTSNPN and CDR2 SVGIG (reference sequence). The CDR3 DNA sequence: TGTGCCTGGAGTACCGGACAGCCAACAGATACGCAGTATTTT. Protein product: CAWSTGQPTDTQYF.

The chain couples TRBV4-2 to TRBJ2-1; 9 bases line up with TRBD2. The V gene end was trimmed by 1 base and the J gene end by 5 bases; junction bases not matched to a gene: 6. Germline assignment: CDR1 LGHNA and CDR2 YNFKEQ. This CDR3 contains 16 residues. This CDR3 reads CASSQGVSSGDNEQFF. CDR3 bases: TGTGCCAGCAGCCAAGGGGTTTCTAGCGGGGACAATGAGCAGTTCTTC.

The chain carries TRBV30 and TRBJ2-2; D unclear. This CDR3 is built from 12 residues. The germline CDR1 and CDR2 sequences are GTSNPN and SVGIG (reference sequence). V gave up 0 bases and J gave up 6 bases, with 5 bases separating them. The DNA for the CDR3 is TGTGCCTGGAGTGTACAACCCGGGGAGCTGTTTTTT. This encodes CAWSVQPGELFF.

The V and J genes are TRBV24-1 and TRBJ2-3; the D gene is possibly TRBD2 (6 bases). Germline-derived CDR1 and CDR2 are KGHDR and SFDVKD. V shed 4 bases and J shed 4 bases, with 14 bases lying between them. The CDR3 is 15 residues long. CDR3 nucleotide sequence: TGTGCCACCAGTGAGGGGAGCGGGTGGGCAGATACGCAGTATTTT. Its translation: CATSEGSGWADTQYF.

The genes are TRBV6-5 and TRBJ1-2; D ambiguous. V dropped 9 bases and J dropped 6 bases, with 11 bases sitting between them. CDR1 is MNHEY and CDR2 is SVGAGI in the germline V gene. The CDR3 spans 11 residues. The DNA of the CDR3 is TGTGCCAGTCCGGGAATCGATGGCTACACCTTC. This codes for CASPGIDGYTF.

The rearrangement uses TRBV18 and TRBJ2-2; a possible D gene is TRBD2 (6 bases). CDR1 and CDR2 (germline): KGHSH, LQKENI. V was shortened by 2 bases and J by 2 bases, with 12 bases between the two germline ends. This CDR3 region has 16 residues. Written as DNA, the CDR3 is TGTGCCAGCTCACCATTGGGGGGACTCAACACCGGGGAGCTGTTTTTT. Translated: CASSPLGGLNTGELFF.